One sample yielded the 4 T cell receptor beta chains listed below, sequenced in a study of cytomegalovirus exposure and HLA in healthy donors. 13 Jbeta primers and 60 Vbeta primers were used for the PCR. The data were produced by immunoSEQ multiplex PCR, yet TCRdb's version contains in-frame clones alone and is incomplete. The data show about 130,000 clones, roughly four fifths seen once. The sequenced sample consisted of PBMCs. All receptors derive from a male donor in good health and CMV-seropositive.

This chain joins TRBV27 and TRBJ2-7; a possible D gene is TRBD1 (6 bases). Trimming left V 3 bases short and J 2 bases short, with 8 bases between. The germline CDR1 and CDR2 sequences are MNHEY and SMNVEV (reference sequence). This CDR3 spans 13 amino acids. The chain's CDR3 is CASSFKGAYEQYF. CDR3 coding DNA: TGTGCCAGCAGTTTTAAGGGGGCCTACGAGCAGTACTTC.

The chain carries TRBV11-2 and TRBJ1-1; 7 nucleotides line up with TRBD1. With V trimmed by 5 bases and J by 4 bases, 10 bases remained unmatched. Germline V CDR1 and CDR2: SGHAT, FQNNGV. The CDR3 extends over 15 amino acids. The DNA of the CDR3 is TGTGCCAGCAGCCCCTCCTACAGGGGAGGCACTGAAGCTTTCTTT. Translation gives CASSPSYRGGTEAFF.

V and J are TRBV2 and TRBJ2-7, with 9 bases lining up with TRBD1. The V gene end was trimmed by 5 bases and the J gene end by 4 bases; junction bases not matched to a gene: 6. The CDR3 covers 14 residues. The germline gives CDR1 SNHLY, CDR2 FYNNEI. CDR3 coding DNA: TGTGCCAGCAGTAGGGACAGGGCTTTGTACGAGCAGTACTTC. This encodes CASSRDRALYEQYF.

The gene calls are TRBV7-2 and TRBJ2-7; 12 bases agree with TRBD2. The junction had 8 bases not matched to a gene; V was cut back by 3 bases and J by 5 bases. The CDR3 runs 16 residues. Germline values: CDR1 SGHTA, CDR2 FQGNSA. The CDR3 region has the DNA TGTGCCAGCAGCTTTTCTAGCGGGAGGGCCGGCCACGAGCAGTACTTC. It translates to CASSFSSGRAGHEQYF. Full variable domain (missing parts from reference TRBV7-2 and TRBJ2-7): GAGVSQSPSNKVTEKGKDVELRCDPISGHTALYWYRQSLGQGLEFLIYFQGNSAPDKSGLPSDRFSAERTGGSVSTLTIQRTQQEDSAVYLCASSFSSGRAGHEQYFGPGTRLTVT.